This T cell receptor (beta chain) is from a study of T-cell memory formation after mild COVID-19. Study-level background: Across donors, TCR clusters were largely donor specific. Overall study results and limits: Proof of SARS-CoV-2 specificity was absent for the second-wave clones that crested on day 37. Pre-infection memory held some responding clones, suggesting pre-existing cross-reactive T cells responded. The main location of contracting CD4+ clones was CM and EM, and that of contracting CD8+ clones was EMRA.

This clonotype was seen a handful of times. What it binds is not known. This CDR3 has 15 amino acids. Losses at the gene ends were 5 bases for V and 0 bases for J; bases not matched to a gene: 4. Germline values: CDR1 MNHEY, CDR2 SVGAGI. TCRdb re-analysed the 5' RACE reads in MiXCR, keeping a single row per CDR3 protein. In the table there are 250,000 to 400,000 distinct CDR3 sequences, roughly an eighth of which are singletons. This clonotype originated in a man aged 18 to 29 who had mild COVID-19 (a few samples of this study predate the infection). Cell type and time point are not known. V usage is TRBV6-5 and J usage is TRBJ1-5; TRBD1 aligns across 7 bases. Specimen: PBMCs or a T cell subset sorted from them (not recorded which). CDR3 in DNA: TGTGCCAGCAGTAGAGGACAGGATAGCAATCAGCCCCAGCATTTT. This gives the protein CASSRGQDSNQPQHF.